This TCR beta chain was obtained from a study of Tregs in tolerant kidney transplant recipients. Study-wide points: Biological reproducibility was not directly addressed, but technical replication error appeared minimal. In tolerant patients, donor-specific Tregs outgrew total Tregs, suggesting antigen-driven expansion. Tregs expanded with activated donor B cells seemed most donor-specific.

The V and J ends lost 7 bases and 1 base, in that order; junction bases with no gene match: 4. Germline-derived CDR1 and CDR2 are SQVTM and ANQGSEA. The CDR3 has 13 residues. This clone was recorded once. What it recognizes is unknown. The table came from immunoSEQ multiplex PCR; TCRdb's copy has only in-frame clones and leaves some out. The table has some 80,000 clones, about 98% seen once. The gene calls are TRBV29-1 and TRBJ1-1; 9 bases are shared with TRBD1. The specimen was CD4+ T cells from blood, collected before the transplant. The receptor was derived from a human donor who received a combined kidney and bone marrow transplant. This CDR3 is CSARDRANTEAFF. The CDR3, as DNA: TGCAGCGCCAGGGACAGGGCGAACACTGAAGCTTTCTTT.